This T cell receptor (beta chain) was recorded in a study of beta chain features in type 1 diabetes. Overall study: Over all samples combined, 107,917,701 sorted cells were examined.

Trimming removed 0 bases from V and 7 bases from J; junction bases left unmatched: 9. The CDR3 covers 16 residues. The germline CDR1 and CDR2 sequences are SQVTM and ANQGSEA. The investigators reverse transcribed all of the isolated RNA, so they sequenced expressed TCRB transcripts. Generated by immunoSEQ multiplex PCR, the TCRdb table keeps only in-frame clones and is missing some. The sample carries around 400,000 clones, 10% to 15% recorded once. The gene calls are TRBV29-1 and TRBJ2-1; 10 bases are a match to TRBD2. This receptor was taken from a man younger than 35 in good health. The source material was naive CD4+ T cells from blood. CDR3 region: CSVEDTTAGGPNEQFF. The CDR3 DNA reads as TGCAGCGTTGAAGATACAACAGCGGGAGGGCCTAATGAGCAGTTCTTC.